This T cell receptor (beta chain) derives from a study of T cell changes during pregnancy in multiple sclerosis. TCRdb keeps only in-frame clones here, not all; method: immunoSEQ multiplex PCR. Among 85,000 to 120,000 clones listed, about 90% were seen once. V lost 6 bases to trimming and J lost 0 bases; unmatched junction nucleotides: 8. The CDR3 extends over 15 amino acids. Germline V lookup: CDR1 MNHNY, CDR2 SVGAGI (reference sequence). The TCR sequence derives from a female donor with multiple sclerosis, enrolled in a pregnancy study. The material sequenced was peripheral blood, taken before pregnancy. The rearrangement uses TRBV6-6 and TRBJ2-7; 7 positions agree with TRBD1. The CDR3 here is CASRLTGTSSYEQYF. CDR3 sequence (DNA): TGTGCCAGCAGACTGACAGGGACCTCCTCCTACGAGCAGTACTTC.